This TCR beta chain stems from a study of regulatory dendritic cells for organ transplantation. Repertoires were generated with immunoSEQ multiplex PCR, while TCRdb's copy carries only in-frame clones and drops some. This sample's table has 40 to 60 clones. The V end was cut by 1 base, the J end by 0 bases, with 15 bases between. CDR1 is SGHRS and CDR2 is YFSETQ in the germline V gene. The CDR3 extends over 17 amino acids. The study's findings and limits: Mature dendritic cells appeared to drive more memory CD8+ clonal expansion than regulatory ones.

This clone came up once. Antigen: not known. The genes are TRBV5-1 and TRBJ2-3; a weak D match, TRBD2 (7 bases). Sequenced sample: dendritic cells cultured alone as a control. This TCR was sampled from a human donor in good health and provided the allogeneic stimulator dendritic cells. The CDR3 spells CASSLRGGLLSTDTQYF. In DNA form, the CDR3 reads TGCGCCAGCAGCTTGAGGGGGGGTTTATTGAGCACAGATACGCAGTATTTT.